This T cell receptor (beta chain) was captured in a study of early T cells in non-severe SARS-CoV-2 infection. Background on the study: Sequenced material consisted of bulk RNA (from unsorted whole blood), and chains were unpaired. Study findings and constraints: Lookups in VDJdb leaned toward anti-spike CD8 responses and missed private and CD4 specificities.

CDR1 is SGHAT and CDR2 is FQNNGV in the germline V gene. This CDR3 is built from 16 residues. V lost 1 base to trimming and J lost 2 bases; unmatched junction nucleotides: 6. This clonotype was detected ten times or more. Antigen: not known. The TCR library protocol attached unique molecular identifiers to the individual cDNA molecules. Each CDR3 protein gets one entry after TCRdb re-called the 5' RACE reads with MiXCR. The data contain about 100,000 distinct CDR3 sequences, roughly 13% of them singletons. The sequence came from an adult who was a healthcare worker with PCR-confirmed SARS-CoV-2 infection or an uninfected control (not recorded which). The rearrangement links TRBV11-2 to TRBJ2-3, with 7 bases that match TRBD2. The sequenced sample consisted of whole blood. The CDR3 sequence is CASSLGGSGVTDTQYF. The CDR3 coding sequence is TGTGCCAGCAGCTTAGGTGGCAGCGGGGTCACAGATACGCAGTATTTT.